Sequencing of this T cell receptor beta chain was carried out in a study of human T cells and chemical hapten exposure. General observations from the study: Controls had significantly fewer large CDR3 similarity clusters than were formed by expanded TCRs.

This clonotype turned up a few times. Its target is not known. This sample's time point: pre-sensitization, week 0. Treatment reported: therapeutic diphenylcyclopropenone sensitization with weekly scalp DPC. Using its own MiXCR run on the RACE reads, TCRdb lists one record per CDR3 protein. This sample yields approximately 320,000 distinct CDR3 sequences, of which approximately 5% are seen a single time; around 8.8% belongs to the top ten. The sequencing here drew on whole blood, taken in connection with sensitization to the hapten diphenylcyclopropenone (DPC). This sequence originates from a woman aged 18 to 35 with alopecia areata. Some clones in this sample may be carry-over from other donors' samples.

In DNA, the CDR3 is TGTGCTAGTGCCTTAGACGGGGGGCCCCAGCATTTT. It encodes CASALDGGPQHF. The chain combines TRBV12-5 with TRBJ1-5; the D gene is possibly TRBD1 (5 bases). The CDR3 spans 12 residues. Germline V gene sequence: CDR1 LGHNT, CDR2 FRNRAP. With 7 bases removed from V and 9 bases from J, the gap between germline ends came to 13 bases.